Listed here is a single TCR beta chain. No antigen is known for it. Per-base quality was not reported, and no clone a single base away is much larger than it. Other DNA sequences in this sample translate to the same CDR3. This sample was taken from a study of T cell responses to AZD1222 COVID-19 vaccine (TCRdb year 2021). Study-wide context: AZD1222 recipients whose second dose came at about 4 weeks and those whose second dose came at about 12 weeks were combined into one group, since spike-specific TCR depth and breadth did not differ between the two schedules. A total of just over 230 trial participants underwent TCR sequencing, of whom 207 received two doses of AZD1222 and some 25 received two doses of the MenACWY control vaccine. Enrollment into the trials was organized by age into subgroups of 18-55, 56-69 and 70-plus years, and those subgroups contained roughly 150, 30 and 60 TCR-sequenced participants, respectively. The research as a whole found: Participants were mostly white British and included more females than males, and it was suggested by the authors that clonal diversity may have been underestimated. Spike-specific TCR breadth and depth rose significantly after two AZD1222 doses compared with day 0 and with MenACWY recipients. In the small 56-69-year group, the increase in depth fell short of significance, most likely because of low power. Epitopes outside the regions mutated in the B.1.351 and B.1.1.7 variants were reportedly recognized by nearly half of the unique spike-specific TCRs. The vaccine-associated CD4 TCRs covered the entire spike protein, and the dominant responses fell in regions 160-218 and 743-854. Only five to seven AZD1222 recipients were SARS-CoV-2 seropositive at baseline, limiting conclusions about previously exposed vaccinees. Because no day 14 peak-response samples were available, repertoires were characterized only after the peak T cell response.

The CDR3 regions of human TCRbeta chains were analyzed by immunosequencing. Regarding the original processing steps: TCRs in the repertoires were compared against a reference library of SARS-CoV-2-specific TCRs that had been generated with the MIRA antigen-specificity platform. Breadth was defined as the fraction of unique TCRs that were SARS-CoV-2-associated, and depth was defined as the fraction of total T cells that were SARS-CoV-2-associated. Using the MIRA data, each spike-specific TCR was mapped to the spike region that the TCR reacts to and placed in a CD4 or CD8 class. Log10-transformed breadth and depth values were compared by one-way ANOVA with Sidak's multiple comparisons tests. This immuneACCESS table, as held by TCRdb, lists in-frame sequences with V and J called but not all clones. Of the missing ones, under half trace to an unresolved V gene in checked studies; the others have no known cause. The D gene and trimming were derived from the DNA, and the V and J assignments and clone size from that table. The table for this sample lists about 120,000 clones; about 88% of them were counted only once. Of the sample, roughly 8% is held by the ten largest clones.

The V end loses 5 bases and the J end loses 3 bases, and a stretch of 11 bases separates them. Looking up the germline V gene (reference sequence) yields CDR1 SEHNR and CDR2 FQNEAQ. From cysteine to phenylalanine, the CDR3 is 13 amino acids long. Only the CDR3 portion is preserved as DNA: 39 bases, with reading frame beginning at the first base. The sample's time point label, in plain terms: baseline before first vaccination. Samples from vaccinated people were obtained from the UK trials COV001 and COV002, which included a single-blind randomized controlled phase 2/3 trial of AZD1222 (ChAdOx1 nCoV-19) in healthy adults. For TCRbeta chain sequencing, PBMC samples were collected from trial participants at day 0 and at day 28 after the second dose.

The TCR comes from an adult in good health. The chain is assembled from TRBV7-9 and TRBJ2-7; no D gene is confidently identified. The sequences come from peripheral blood, collected on day 0 of AZD1222 vaccination. The CDR3 amino acid sequence is: CASSLGPNYEQYF. DNA sequence: TGTGCCAGCAGCCTAGGGCCGAACTACGAGCAGTACTTC.